This T cell receptor (beta chain) derives from a study of blood T cell repertoires in COVID-19. In the study overall: The United States, Italy and Spain were the sources of the acute and convalescent COVID-19 samples. Sources were T cells, B-cell-depleted T cells, or PBMCs; the material itself was cDNA or gDNA.

In the source study's methods: Reference gene primer amplification in the assay estimated nucleated cell counts. Some clones are missing from TCRdb's copy, which holds only in-frame ones; the method was immunoSEQ multiplex PCR. That table supplies the V and J calls and clone size; D and trimming were determined from the DNA. The sample holds roughly 250,000 clones; 85% to 90% are singletons and the top ten take approximately 3.3%. J lost 7 bases, V lost 1 base, and 11 bases had no gene match. The CDR3 covers 16 residues. Germline V gene sequence: CDR1 LGHDT, CDR2 YNNKEL (reference sequence). The chain links TRBV3-1 (or the pseudogene TRBV3-2) to TRBJ2-7, with TRBD2 matching 9 bases. The sequence derives from a woman in her thirties or forties with acute or convalescent COVID-19. Sample: peripheral blood. The CDR3 DNA follows: TGTGCCAGCAGCCAAGGGAGGACTAGCGCGGCCTGGGAGCAGTACGTC. It specifies CASSQGRTSAAWEQYV.